The 7 T cell receptor beta chains presented below share a single source sample, sequenced in a study of multiple sclerosis patients with progressive multifocal leukoencephalopathy. Method: immunoSEQ multiplex PCR; TCRdb's copy keeps in-frame clones and lacks some. Here the sample spans 25,000 to 35,000 clones, around 92% being singletons. Time point denoted: about six months of natalizumab therapy. The sample here was PBMCs, taken from a patient treated with natalizumab. The receptors originated from a human donor with multiple sclerosis.

V and J are TRBV18 and TRBJ2-6; D could derive from TRBD1 or TRBD2 (5 bases each). CDR1 KGHSH and CDR2 LQKENI come from the germline V gene. This CDR3 is 20 amino acids long. Between the trimmed V and J ends, which lost 3 bases and 2 bases, there was a span of 23 bases. The CDR3 DNA sequence: TGTGCCAGCTCACCTCTACCCTCCGGGACCCACTCCCCTGGGGCCAACGTCCTGACTTTC. Translating gives CASSPLPSGTHSPGANVLTF.

The J gene is TRBJ2-3, the V gene TRBV11-2; D may be TRBD1 (5 bases). The CDR3 runs 15 residues. V shed 1 base and J shed 2 bases, with 10 bases lying between them. Germline CDR1 and CDR2: SGHAT and FQNNGV. The DNA of the CDR3 is TGTGCCAGCAGCTTAGTGGGCAGGGTCACAGATACGCAGTATTTT. Its translation is CASSLVGRVTDTQYF.

The genes are TRBV18 and TRBJ2-3; 8 nucleotides agree with TRBD2. The V gene's germline CDR1 is KGHSH and CDR2 LQKENI. CDR3 length: 12 residues. V lost 4 bases and J lost 11; bases outside the gene matches: 5. In DNA form, the CDR3 reads TGTGCCAGCTCACGACAGCGGGAGCTGCAGTATTTT. Protein product: CASSRQRELQYF.

V and J are TRBV9 and TRBJ1-1; D perhaps matches TRBD1 (6 bases). The CDR3 loop spans 16 amino acids. V was clipped by 4 bases and J by 1 base, with 17 bases between them. Germline loops: CDR1 SGDLS, CDR2 YYNGEE. The CDR3 reads CASSPTLGGGNTEAFF. For the CDR3, the DNA is TGTGCCAGCAGCCCCACTTTAGGAGGGGGGAACACTGAAGCTTTCTTT.

The chain is built from TRBV7-3 and TRBJ2-1, with 9 bases fitting TRBD2. This CDR3 is 15 amino acids long. Germline lookup yields CDR1 SGHTA and CDR2 FQGTGA. V shed 5 bases, J shed 4 bases, and the junction held 6 bases outside the gene matches. CDR3 region: CASSKETSGYNEQFF. The CDR3 nucleotides are TGTGCCAGCAGCAAAGAGACTAGCGGTTACAATGAGCAGTTCTTC.

CDR3 bases: TGTGCCAGTACCGCCGGACTAGCGGGAGGTGAGCAGTTCTTC. This sequence encodes CASTAGLAGGEQFF. This rearrangement joins TRBV19 to TRBJ2-1; 14 bases fit TRBD2. Unmatched junction bases numbered 5, after V lost 7 bases and J lost 9 bases. Germline V gives CDR1 LNHDA, CDR2 SQIVND (reference sequence). CDR3 length equals 14 residues.

This chain links TRBV4-3 with TRBJ2-7, with 9 bases fitting TRBD1. The CDR3 totals 14 residues. Germline lookup yields CDR1 LGHNA and CDR2 YSLEER. With V trimmed by 4 bases and J by 3 bases, 4 bases remained unmatched. The CDR3 DNA follows: TGCGCCAGCAGCCCCGGGACAGGGAACTACGAGCAGTACTTC. As protein: CASSPGTGNYEQYF.